This record covers a single T cell receptor beta chain. The data were obtained in a study of blood T cell repertoires in COVID-19. Looking at the study overall: Spain, Italy and the United States supplied samples that represented acute and convalescent COVID-19. PBMCs, B-cell-depleted T cells, or T cells provided the cDNA or gDNA that made up the material.

Per the study methods: It was from reference gene primer amplification that nucleated cell counts were estimated. Some clones are missing from TCRdb's copy, which holds only in-frame ones; the method was immunoSEQ multiplex PCR. The D gene and trimming were derived from the DNA, and the V and J assignments and clone size from that table. In the table there are 150,000 to 200,000 clones, roughly three quarters of which are singletons. This CDR3 region has 17 residues. CDR1 and CDR2 (germline): SGHNT, YYREEE (reference sequence). Unmatched junction bases numbered 12, after V lost 2 bases and J lost 2 bases.

V is TRBV5-4 and J is TRBJ2-5; 7 positions agree with TRBD1. Sequencing was carried out using peripheral blood. This clonotype was sampled from a woman in her fifties or sixties with active or convalescent COVID-19. CDR3 sequence reads: CASSFPRDRTGQETQYF. CDR3 in DNA: TGTGCCAGCAGCTTTCCACGGGACAGAACAGGGCAAGAGACCCAGTACTTC.